Included here is one T cell receptor (beta chain) sequence, with context. The entry originates in a study of blood T cell repertoires in COVID-19. Study summary: From the United States, Italy and Spain came samples of acute and convalescent COVID-19. Sample material is recorded as cDNA or gDNA derived from T cells, B-cell-depleted T cells, or PBMCs.

Study processing details: Nucleated cell number was recorded as an estimate derived from reference gene primer amplification. Profiled with immunoSEQ multiplex PCR; TCRdb holds only in-frame clones, not every one. Clone size and V and J calls were adopted from that table, with D and trimming inferred from the DNA. This sample has around 43,000 clones, with 70% to 90% found just once. Germline values: CDR1 LNHDA, CDR2 SQIVND (reference sequence). CDR3 length: 15 residues. V shed 6 bases and J 0 bases; nucleotides not matched to a gene: 5. The receptor was isolated from a man in his fifties or sixties in a cohort sampled during active COVID-19. V usage is TRBV19 and J usage is TRBJ2-3, with 8 bases matching TRBD1. The material sequenced was peripheral blood. CDR3 region: CASSGQGASTDTQYF. In DNA, the CDR3 is TGTGCCAGTAGCGGACAGGGAGCTAGCACAGATACGCAGTATTTT.